This TCR beta chain was observed in a study of T cell responses to AZD1222 COVID-19 vaccine. The CDR3 is 14 residues long. The germline gives CDR1 MDHEN, CDR2 SYDVKM. V was trimmed by 2 bases and J by 10 bases, leaving 15 bases between them. Study outcomes and limitations: Baseline serology detected seropositivity in only a handful of AZD1222 recipients. Donors in the cohort were predominantly white British and more often female, and clonal diversity was possibly underestimated. Along spike, vaccine-associated CD4 TCRs were found throughout, with dominance at 160-218 and 743-854. Among spike-specific TCRs, nearly half reportedly target unmutated variant regions.

Libraries were prepared by immunoSEQ multiplex PCR; TCRdb keeps only in-frame clonotypes and omits some of them. The table has about 48,000 clones, 89% seen once; the top ten hold approximately 5.3%. As to this clone: Its cognate antigen is unknown.

Specimen: peripheral blood, collected 28 days after the second AZD1222 dose. J is TRBJ1-5 and V is TRBV28; D is ambiguous. The clonotype was recovered from an adult who received the AZD1222 COVID-19 vaccine. CDR3 bases: TGTGCCAGCAGTTTAAGTCTCACGGCCAAACCCCAGCATTTT. This codes for CASSLSLTAKPQHF.